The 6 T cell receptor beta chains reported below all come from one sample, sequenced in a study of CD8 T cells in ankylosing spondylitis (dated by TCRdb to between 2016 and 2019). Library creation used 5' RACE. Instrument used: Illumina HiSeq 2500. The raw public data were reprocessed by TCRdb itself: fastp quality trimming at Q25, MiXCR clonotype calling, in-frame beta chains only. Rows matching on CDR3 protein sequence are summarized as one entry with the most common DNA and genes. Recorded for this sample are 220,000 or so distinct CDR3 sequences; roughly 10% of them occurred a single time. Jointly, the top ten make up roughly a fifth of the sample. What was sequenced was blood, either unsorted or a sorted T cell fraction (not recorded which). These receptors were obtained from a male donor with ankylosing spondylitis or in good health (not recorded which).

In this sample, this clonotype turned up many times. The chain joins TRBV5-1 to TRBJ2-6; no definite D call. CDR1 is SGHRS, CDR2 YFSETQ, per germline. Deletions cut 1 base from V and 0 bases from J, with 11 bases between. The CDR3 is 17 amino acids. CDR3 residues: CASSLLLGSSGANVLTF. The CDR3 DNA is TGCGCCAGCAGCTTGCTCCTGGGTAGCTCTGGGGCCAACGTCCTGACTTTC.

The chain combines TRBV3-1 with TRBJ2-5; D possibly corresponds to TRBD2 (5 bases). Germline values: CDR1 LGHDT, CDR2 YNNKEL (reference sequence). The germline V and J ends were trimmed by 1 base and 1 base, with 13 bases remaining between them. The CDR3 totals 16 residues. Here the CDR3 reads CASSQGMDWSQETQYF. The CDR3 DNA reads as TGTGCCAGCAGCCAAGGGATGGACTGGAGCCAAGAGACCCAGTACTTC.

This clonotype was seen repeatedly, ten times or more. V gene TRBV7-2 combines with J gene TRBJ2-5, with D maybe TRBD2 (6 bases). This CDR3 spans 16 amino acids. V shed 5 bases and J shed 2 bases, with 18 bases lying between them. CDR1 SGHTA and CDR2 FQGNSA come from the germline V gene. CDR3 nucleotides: TGTGCCAGCAGCCACGCGTGGGGGGTCGCACAAGAGACCCAGTACTTC. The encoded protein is CASSHAWGVAQETQYF.

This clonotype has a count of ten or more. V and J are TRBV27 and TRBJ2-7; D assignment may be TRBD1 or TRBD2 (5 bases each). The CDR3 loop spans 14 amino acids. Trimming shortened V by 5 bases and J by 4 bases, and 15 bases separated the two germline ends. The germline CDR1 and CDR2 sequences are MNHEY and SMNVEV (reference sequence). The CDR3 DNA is TGTGCCAGCAGTGTCGCCGGGACGGCGTACGAGCAGTACTTC. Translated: CASSVAGTAYEQYF.

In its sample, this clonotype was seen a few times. The CDR3 sequence is CASSLSKDSAQHF. CDR3 in DNA: TGTGCCAGCAGTTTATCGAAGGACTCCGCCCAGCATTTT. V is TRBV27 and J is TRBJ1-5, with D unclear. The germline V and J ends were trimmed by 0 bases and 11 bases, with 11 bases remaining between them. The germline gives CDR1 MNHEY, CDR2 SMNVEV (reference sequence). The length of the CDR3 is 13 residues.

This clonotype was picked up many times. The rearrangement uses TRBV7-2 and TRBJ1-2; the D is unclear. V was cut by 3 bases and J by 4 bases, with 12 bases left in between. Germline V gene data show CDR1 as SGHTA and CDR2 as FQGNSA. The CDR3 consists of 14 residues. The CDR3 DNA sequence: TGTGCCAGCAGCTTTCAGAGTCGAGGCTATGGCTACACCTTC. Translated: CASSFQSRGYGYTF.